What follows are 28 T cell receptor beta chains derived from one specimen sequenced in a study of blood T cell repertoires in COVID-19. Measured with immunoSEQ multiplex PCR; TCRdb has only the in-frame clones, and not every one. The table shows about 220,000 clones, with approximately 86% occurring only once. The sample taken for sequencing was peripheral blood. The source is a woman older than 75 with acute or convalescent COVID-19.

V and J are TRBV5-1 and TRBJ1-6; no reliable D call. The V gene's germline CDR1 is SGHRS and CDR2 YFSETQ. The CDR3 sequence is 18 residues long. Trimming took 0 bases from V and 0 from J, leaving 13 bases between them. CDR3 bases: TGCGCCAGCAGCTTGGAAGCCCCACCAAGCTCCTATAATTCACCCCTCCACTTT. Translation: CASSLEAPPSSYNSPLHF.

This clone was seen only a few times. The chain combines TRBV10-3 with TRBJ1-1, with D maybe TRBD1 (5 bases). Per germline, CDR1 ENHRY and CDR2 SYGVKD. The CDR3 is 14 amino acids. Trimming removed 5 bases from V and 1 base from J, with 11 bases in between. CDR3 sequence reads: CAISRQPANTEAFF. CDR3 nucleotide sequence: TGTGCCATCAGTAGACAGCCCGCGAACACTGAAGCTTTCTTT.

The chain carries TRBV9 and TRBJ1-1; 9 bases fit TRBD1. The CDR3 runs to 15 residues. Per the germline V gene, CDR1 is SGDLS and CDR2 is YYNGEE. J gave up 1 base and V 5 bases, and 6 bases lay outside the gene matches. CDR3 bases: TGTGCCAGCAGGCCGACAGGGGGAAGGAACACTGAAGCTTTCTTT. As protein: CASRPTGGRNTEAFF.

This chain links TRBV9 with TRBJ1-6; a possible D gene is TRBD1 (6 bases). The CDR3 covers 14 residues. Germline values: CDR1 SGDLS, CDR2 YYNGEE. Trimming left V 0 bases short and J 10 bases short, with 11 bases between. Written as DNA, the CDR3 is TGTGCCAGCAGCGTAGTGCCAGGGGCCTCACCCCTCCACTTT. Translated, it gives CASSVVPGASPLHF.

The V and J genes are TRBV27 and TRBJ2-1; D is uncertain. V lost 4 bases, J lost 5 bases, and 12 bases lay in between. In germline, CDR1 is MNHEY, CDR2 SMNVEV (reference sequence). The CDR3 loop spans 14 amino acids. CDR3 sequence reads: CASSSTRQDNEQFF. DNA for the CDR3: TGTGCCAGCAGTTCGACGAGACAAGACAATGAGCAGTTCTTC.

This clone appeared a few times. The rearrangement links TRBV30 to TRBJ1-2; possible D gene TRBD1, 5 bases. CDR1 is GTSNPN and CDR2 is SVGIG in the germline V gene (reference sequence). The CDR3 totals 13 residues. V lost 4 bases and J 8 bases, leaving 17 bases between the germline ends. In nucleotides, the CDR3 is TGTGCCTGGACCTCACAGGACGCAGGAGGCTACACCTTC. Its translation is CAWTSQDAGGYTF.

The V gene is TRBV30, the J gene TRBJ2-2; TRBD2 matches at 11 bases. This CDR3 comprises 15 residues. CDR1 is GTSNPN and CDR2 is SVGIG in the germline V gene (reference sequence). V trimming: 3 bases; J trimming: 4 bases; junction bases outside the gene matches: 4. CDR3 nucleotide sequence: TGTGCCTGGAGCCGTAGCGGGGGGGCCACCGGGGAGCTGTTTTTT. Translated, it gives CAWSRSGGATGELFF.

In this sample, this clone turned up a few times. The CDR3 DNA sequence: TGTGCCACCCGGGATGTCGGGGATAATTCACCCCTCCACTTT. This gives the protein CATRDVGDNSPLHF. J is TRBJ1-6 and V is TRBV15; the D is unclear. From germline, CDR1 is LNHNV and CDR2 YYDKDF (reference sequence). This CDR3 contains 14 residues. V was shortened by 8 bases and J by 5 bases, with 13 bases between the two germline ends.

The CDR3 region is CASSSRGQLWNTEAFF. As DNA, the CDR3 is TGTGCCAGCAGCTCTAGGGGGCAACTCTGGAACACTGAAGCTTTCTTT. This chain connects TRBV7-9 to TRBJ1-1; 7 nucleotides agree with TRBD1. Germline V CDR1 and CDR2: SEHNR, FQNEAQ (reference sequence). The J segment lost 1 base and the V segment lost 4 bases, leaving 9 bases of the junction unmatched. The CDR3 totals 16 residues. Supplemented by reference TRBV7-9 and TRBJ1-1, the full variable domain reads DTGVSQNPRHKITKRGQNVTFRCDPISEHNRLYWYRQTLGQGPEFLTYFQNEAQLEKSRLLSDRFSAERPKGSFSTLEIQRTEQGDSAMYLCASSSRGQLWNTEAFFGQGTRLTVV.

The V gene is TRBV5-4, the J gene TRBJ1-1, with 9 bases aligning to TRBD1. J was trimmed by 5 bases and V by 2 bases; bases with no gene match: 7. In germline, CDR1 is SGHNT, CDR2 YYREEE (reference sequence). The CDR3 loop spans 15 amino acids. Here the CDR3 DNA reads TGTGCCAGCAGCTTAAACCGGGACAGGGCGACTGAAGCTTTCTTT. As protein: CASSLNRDRATEAFF.

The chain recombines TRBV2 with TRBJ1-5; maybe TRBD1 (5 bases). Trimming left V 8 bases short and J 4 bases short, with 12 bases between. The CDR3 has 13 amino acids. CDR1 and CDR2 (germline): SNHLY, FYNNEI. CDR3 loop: CASAAGLNQPQHF. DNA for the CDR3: TGTGCCAGCGCGGCAGGGTTGAATCAGCCCCAGCATTTT.

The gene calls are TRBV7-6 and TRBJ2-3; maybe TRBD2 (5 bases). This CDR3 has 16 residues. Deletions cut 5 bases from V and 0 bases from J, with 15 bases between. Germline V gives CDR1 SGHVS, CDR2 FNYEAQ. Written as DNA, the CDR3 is TGTGCCAGCAGCCAAGCGGCGGGCGGGAGCACAGATACGCAGTATTTT. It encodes CASSQAAGGSTDTQYF.

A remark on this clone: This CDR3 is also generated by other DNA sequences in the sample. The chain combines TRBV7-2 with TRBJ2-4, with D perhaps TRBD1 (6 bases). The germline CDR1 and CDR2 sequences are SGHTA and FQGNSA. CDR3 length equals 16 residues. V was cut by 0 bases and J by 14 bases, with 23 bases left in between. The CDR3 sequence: CASSLASTGGPPKKYF. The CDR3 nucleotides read TGTGCCAGCAGCTTAGCTTCGACAGGCGGACCCCCCAAGAAGTACTTC. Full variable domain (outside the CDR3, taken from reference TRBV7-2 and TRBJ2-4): GAGVSQSPSNKVTEKGKDVELRCDPISGHTALYWYRQSLGQGLEFLIYFQGNSAPDKSGLPSDRFSAERTGGSVSTLTIQRTQQEDSAVYLCASSLASTGGPPKKYFGAGTRLSVL.

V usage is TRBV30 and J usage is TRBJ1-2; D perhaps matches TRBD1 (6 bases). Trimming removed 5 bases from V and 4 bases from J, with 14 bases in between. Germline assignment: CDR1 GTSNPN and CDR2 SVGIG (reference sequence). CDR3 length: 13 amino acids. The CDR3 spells CAWLETGAYGYTF. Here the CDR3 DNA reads TGTGCCTGGCTTGAGACAGGCGCCTATGGCTACACCTTC.

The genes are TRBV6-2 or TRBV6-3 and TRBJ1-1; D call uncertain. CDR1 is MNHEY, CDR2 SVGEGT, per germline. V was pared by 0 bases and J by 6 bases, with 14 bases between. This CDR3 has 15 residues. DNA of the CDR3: TGTGCCAGCAGTTACTCTATATCGGCGGTGGCTGAAGCTTTCTTT. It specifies CASSYSISAVAEAFF.

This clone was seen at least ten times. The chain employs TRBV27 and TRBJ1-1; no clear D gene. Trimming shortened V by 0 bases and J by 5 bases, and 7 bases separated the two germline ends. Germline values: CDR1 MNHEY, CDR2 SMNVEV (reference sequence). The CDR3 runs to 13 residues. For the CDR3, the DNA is TGTGCCAGCAGTTTATCTGGTCGGACTGAAGCTTTCTTT. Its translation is CASSLSGRTEAFF.

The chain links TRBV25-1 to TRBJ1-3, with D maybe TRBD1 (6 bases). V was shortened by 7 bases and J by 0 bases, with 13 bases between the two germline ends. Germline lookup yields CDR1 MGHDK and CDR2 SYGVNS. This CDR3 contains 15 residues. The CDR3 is CASNPQGGSGNTIYF. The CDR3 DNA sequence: TGTGCCAGCAACCCCCAAGGGGGCTCTGGAAACACCATATATTTT. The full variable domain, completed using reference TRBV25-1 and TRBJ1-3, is EADIYQTPRYLVIGTGKKITLECSQTMGHDKMYWYQQDPGMELHLIHYSYGVNSTEKGDLSSESTVSRIRTEHFPLTLESARPSHTSQYLCASNPQGGSGNTIYFGEGSWLTVV.

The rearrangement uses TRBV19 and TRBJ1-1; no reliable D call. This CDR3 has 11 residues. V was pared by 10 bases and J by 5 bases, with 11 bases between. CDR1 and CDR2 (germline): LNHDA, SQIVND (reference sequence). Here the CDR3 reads CATSPGTEAFF. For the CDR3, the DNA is TGTGCCACCTCGCCGGGGACTGAAGCTTTCTTT.

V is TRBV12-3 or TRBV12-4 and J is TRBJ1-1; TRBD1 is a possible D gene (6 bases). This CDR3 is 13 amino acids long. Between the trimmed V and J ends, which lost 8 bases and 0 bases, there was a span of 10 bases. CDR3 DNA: TGTGCCAGCGACGGACAGATGAACACTGAAGCTTTCTTT. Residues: CASDGQMNTEAFF.

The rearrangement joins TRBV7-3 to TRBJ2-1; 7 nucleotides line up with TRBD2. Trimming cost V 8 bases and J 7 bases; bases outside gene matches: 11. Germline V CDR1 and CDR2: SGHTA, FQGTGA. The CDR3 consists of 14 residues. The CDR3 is CASARGAGSNEQFF. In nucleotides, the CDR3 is TGTGCCAGCGCCCGGGGAGCGGGGTCGAATGAGCAGTTCTTC.

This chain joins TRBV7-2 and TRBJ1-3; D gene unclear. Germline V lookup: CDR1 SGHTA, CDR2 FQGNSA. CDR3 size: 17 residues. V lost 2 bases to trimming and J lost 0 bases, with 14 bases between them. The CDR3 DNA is TGTGCCAGCAGCTTACAAGGCGGGGATTTCTCTGGAAACACCATATATTTT. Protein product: CASSLQGGDFSGNTIYF.

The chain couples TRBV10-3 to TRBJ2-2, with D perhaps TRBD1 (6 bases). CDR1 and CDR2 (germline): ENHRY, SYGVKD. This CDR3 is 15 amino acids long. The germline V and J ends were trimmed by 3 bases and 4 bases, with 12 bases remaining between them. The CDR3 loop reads CAISERAGATGELFF. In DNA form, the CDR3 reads TGTGCCATCAGTGAAAGGGCAGGGGCCACCGGGGAGCTGTTTTTT.

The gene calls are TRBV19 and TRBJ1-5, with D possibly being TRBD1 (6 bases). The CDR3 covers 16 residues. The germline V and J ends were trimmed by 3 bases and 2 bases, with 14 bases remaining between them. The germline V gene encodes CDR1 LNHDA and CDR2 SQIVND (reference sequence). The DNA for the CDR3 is TGTGCCAGTAGTATTAGGAAGGGGGTGCGCAATCAGCCCCAGCATTTT. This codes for CASSIRKGVRNQPQHF.

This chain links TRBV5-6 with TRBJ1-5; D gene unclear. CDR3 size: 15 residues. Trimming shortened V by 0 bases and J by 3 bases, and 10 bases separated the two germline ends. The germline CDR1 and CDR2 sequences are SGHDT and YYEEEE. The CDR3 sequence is CASSLGAGINQPQHF. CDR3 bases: TGTGCCAGCAGCTTGGGGGCGGGGATCAATCAGCCCCAGCATTTT.

The CDR3 spells CASRTSLYSYNEQFF. For the CDR3, the DNA is TGTGCCAGCCGGACTAGTTTATACTCCTACAATGAGCAGTTCTTC. The chain has TRBV2 and TRBJ2-1; 7 bases match TRBD2. The V segment lost 8 bases and the J segment 0 bases; nucleotides outside the gene matches: 7. The germline V gene has CDR1 SNHLY and CDR2 FYNNEI. There are 15 residues in the CDR3.

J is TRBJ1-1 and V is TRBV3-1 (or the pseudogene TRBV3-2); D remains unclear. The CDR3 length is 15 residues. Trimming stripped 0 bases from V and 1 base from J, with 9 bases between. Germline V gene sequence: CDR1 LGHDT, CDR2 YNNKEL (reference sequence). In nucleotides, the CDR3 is TGTGCCAGCAGCCAAGATTTGGCTCCGAACACTGAAGCTTTCTTT. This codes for CASSQDLAPNTEAFF.

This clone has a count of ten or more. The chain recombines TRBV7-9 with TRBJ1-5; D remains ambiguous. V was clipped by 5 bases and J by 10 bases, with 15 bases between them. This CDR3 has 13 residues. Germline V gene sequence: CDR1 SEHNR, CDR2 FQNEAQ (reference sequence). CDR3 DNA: TGTGCCAGCAGCCGGGGAAGGGATCGACCCCAGCATTTT. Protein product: CASSRGRDRPQHF.

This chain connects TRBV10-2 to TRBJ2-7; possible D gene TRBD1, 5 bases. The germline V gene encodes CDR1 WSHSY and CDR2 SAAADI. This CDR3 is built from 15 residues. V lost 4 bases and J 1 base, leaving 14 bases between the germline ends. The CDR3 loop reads CASSVSGTGSYEQYF. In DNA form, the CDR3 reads TGCGCCAGCAGTGTCTCCGGTACAGGATCCTACGAGCAGTACTTC.